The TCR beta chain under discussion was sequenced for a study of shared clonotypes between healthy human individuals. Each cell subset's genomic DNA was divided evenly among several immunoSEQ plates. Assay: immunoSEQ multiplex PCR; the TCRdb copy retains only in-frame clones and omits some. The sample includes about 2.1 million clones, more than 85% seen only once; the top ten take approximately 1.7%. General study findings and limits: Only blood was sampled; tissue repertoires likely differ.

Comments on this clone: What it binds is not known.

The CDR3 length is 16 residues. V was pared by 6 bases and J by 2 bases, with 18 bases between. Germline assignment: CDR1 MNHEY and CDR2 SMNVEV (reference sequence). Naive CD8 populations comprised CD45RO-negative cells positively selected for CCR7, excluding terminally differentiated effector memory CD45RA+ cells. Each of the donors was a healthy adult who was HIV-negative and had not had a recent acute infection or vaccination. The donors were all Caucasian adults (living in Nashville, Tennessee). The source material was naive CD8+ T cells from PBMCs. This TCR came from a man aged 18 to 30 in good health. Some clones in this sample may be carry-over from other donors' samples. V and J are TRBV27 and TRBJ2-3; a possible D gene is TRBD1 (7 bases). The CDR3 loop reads CASSQRQGLYTDTQYF. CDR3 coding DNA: TGTGCCAGCAGCCAAAGACAGGGACTTTACACAGATACGCAGTATTTT.